This is a list of T cell receptor beta chains from one sample in a study of PD-L1 blockade in urothelial cancer. Using immunoSEQ multiplex PCR, the repertoire was profiled, and TCRdb retains in-frame clones only, with some absent. The sample includes approximately 63,000 clones, about 81% of them seen just once. This sample comprised PBMCs, obtained around atezolizumab (anti-PD-L1) treatment. These receptors were obtained from a man aged 65-85 years with urothelial cancer. Each CDR3 is given with its conserved first and last residue. The order of the fields is J gene, V gene, D gene, clone size, CDR3 DNA, CDR3 protein. A D gene is named only where the DNA matches it firmly. Where a row states a size, it is once, few, many or the class of an expanded clone; other rows omit it.

J gene: TRBJ2-1
V gene: TRBV27
D gene: TRBD2
clone size: many
CDR3 DNA: TGTGCCAGCAGAATGACGGGGGGGCGCGGTGAGCAGTTCTTC
CDR3 protein: CASRMTGGRGEQFF

J gene: TRBJ2-1
V gene: TRBV6-4
D gene: TRBD2
clone size: once
CDR3 DNA: TGTGCCAGCAGTGACCTTAGCGGGAGTTCCTACAATGAGCAGTTCTTC
CDR3 protein: CASSDLSGSSYNEQFF

J gene: TRBJ2-1
V gene: TRBV19
D gene: TRBD2
clone size: NA
CDR3 DNA: TGTGCCAGTAGGGCTAGCGGGAGTTCTGGGGAGCAGTTCTTC
CDR3 protein: CASRASGSSGEQFF

J gene: TRBJ2-7
V gene: TRBV9
D gene: NA
clone size: NA
CDR3 DNA: TGTGCCAGCAGCCCCCCCGGCATCCGGAGTTCCTACGAGCAGTACTTC
CDR3 protein: CASSPPGIRSSYEQYF

J gene: TRBJ1-1
V gene: TRBV6-5
D gene: NA
clone size: NA
CDR3 DNA: TGTGCCAGCAGTTACTCCCGGCGGGGTGAAGCTTTCTTT
CDR3 protein: CASSYSRRGEAFF

J gene: TRBJ1-1
V gene: TRBV19
D gene: NA
clone size: NA
CDR3 DNA: TGTGCCAGTAGCCCCACCTTGGTAGGAGGTGAAGCTTTCTTT
CDR3 protein: CASSPTLVGGEAFF

J gene: TRBJ1-1
V gene: TRBV29-1
D gene: NA
clone size: NA
CDR3 DNA: TGCAGCGTCTACCGGACTGCCCTTGAAGCTTTCTTT
CDR3 protein: CSVYRTALEAFF

J gene: TRBJ2-1
V gene: TRBV4-3
D gene: NA
clone size: NA
CDR3 DNA: TGCGCCAGCAGCCAAGATCGGCGGGATGAGCAGTTCTTC
CDR3 protein: CASSQDRRDEQFF

J gene: TRBJ1-3
V gene: TRBV19
D gene: NA
clone size: once
CDR3 DNA: TGTGCCAGTAGTATATCTCCGGTTGGAAACACCATATATTTT
CDR3 protein: CASSISPVGNTIYF

J gene: TRBJ2-3
V gene: TRBV28
D gene: TRBD2
clone size: NA
CDR3 DNA: TGTGCCAGCAGCTCCCACGGAGCGGGGGAGGGAGATACGCAGTATTTT
CDR3 protein: CASSSHGAGEGDTQYF

J gene: TRBJ1-1
V gene: TRBV6-1
D gene: NA
clone size: once
CDR3 DNA: TGTGCCAGCCGGTTTACTGAAGCTTTCTTT
CDR3 protein: CASRFTEAFF

J gene: TRBJ1-3
V gene: TRBV7-2
D gene: NA
clone size: NA
CDR3 DNA: TGTGCCAGCAGCTTAGAAAGGGGTGTTTCCACCATATATTTT
CDR3 protein: CASSLERGVSTIYF

J gene: TRBJ1-1
V gene: TRBV5-1
D gene: TRBD1
clone size: few
CDR3 DNA: TGCGCCAGCAGCTTGGGACAGGGCGCTGAAGCTTTCTTT
CDR3 protein: CASSLGQGAEAFF

J gene: TRBJ2-7
V gene: TRBV2
D gene: TRBD2
clone size: NA
CDR3 DNA: TGTGCCAGCAGTGCGGTACTAGCGGGAGGGCCATACGAGCAGTACTTC
CDR3 protein: CASSAVLAGGPYEQYF

J gene: TRBJ2-1
V gene: TRBV5-8
D gene: TRBD2
clone size: few
CDR3 DNA: TGTGCCAGCAGCTTGGGGCTAGCGGGTTACAATGAGCAGTTCTTC
CDR3 protein: CASSLGLAGYNEQFF

J gene: TRBJ2-7
V gene: TRBV7-8
D gene: NA
clone size: once
CDR3 DNA: TGTGCCAGCAGCTTAGGCCTCCCGAGCTCCTACGAGCAGTACTTC
CDR3 protein: CASSLGLPSSYEQYF

J gene: TRBJ1-5
V gene: TRBV30
D gene: TRBD1
clone size: few
CDR3 DNA: TGTGCCTGGAGTTCAGGGGGTATGAATCAGCCCCAGCATTTT
CDR3 protein: CAWSSGGMNQPQHF

J gene: TRBJ2-3
V gene: TRBV9
D gene: NA
clone size: NA
CDR3 DNA: TGTGCCAGCAGCGTAGCTTCTAGCACAGATACGCAGTATTTT
CDR3 protein: CASSVASSTDTQYF

J gene: TRBJ2-1
V gene: TRBV5-1
D gene: NA
clone size: once
CDR3 DNA: TGCGCCAGCAGTTTACAGGGGGGGAACAATGAGCAGTTCTTC
CDR3 protein: CASSLQGGNNEQFF

J gene: TRBJ2-3
V gene: TRBV6-4
D gene: NA
clone size: NA
CDR3 DNA: TGTGCCAGCAGTCGAGGCTCCACAGATACGCAGTATTTT
CDR3 protein: CASSRGSTDTQYF

J gene: TRBJ1-4
V gene: TRBV14
D gene: NA
clone size: NA
CDR3 DNA: TGTGCCAGCAGCCAAGTCGGAACAGTCAATGAAAAACTGTTTTTT
CDR3 protein: CASSQVGTVNEKLFF

J gene: TRBJ2-2
V gene: TRBV9
D gene: TRBD2
clone size: NA
CDR3 DNA: TGTGCCAGCAGCGTAAACTCCGGGACTAGCGGTCGGTGGGTAAACACCGGGGAGCTGTTTTTT
CDR3 protein: CASSVNSGTSGRWVNTGELFF

J gene: TRBJ1-1
V gene: TRBV5-1
D gene: NA
clone size: NA
CDR3 DNA: TGCGCCAGCAGCTCCACCAGGACGGAGGGCACTGAAGCTTTCTTT
CDR3 protein: CASSSTRTEGTEAFF

J gene: TRBJ1-1
V gene: TRBV19
D gene: TRBD1
clone size: NA
CDR3 DNA: TGTGCCAGTAGGACCGGGACAGGCGTTATGAACACTGAAGCTTTCTTT
CDR3 protein: CASRTGTGVMNTEAFF

J gene: TRBJ1-1
V gene: TRBV19
D gene: TRBD1
clone size: NA
CDR3 DNA: TGTGCCACCATGGGGTGGGACAGGGGGCCCGACACTGAAGCTTTCTTT
CDR3 protein: CATMGWDRGPDTEAFF

J gene: TRBJ2-3
V gene: TRBV18
D gene: NA
clone size: NA
CDR3 DNA: TGTGCCAGCTCAACCACCACAGGGCTTTGGGGCACAGATACGCAGTATTTT
CDR3 protein: CASSTTTGLWGTDTQYF

J gene: TRBJ1-1
V gene: TRBV27
D gene: NA
clone size: NA
CDR3 DNA: TGTGCCAGCAGTTTTCACCCCAGGGTCGAGAACACTGAAGCTTTCTTT
CDR3 protein: CASSFHPRVENTEAFF

J gene: TRBJ2-7
V gene: TRBV6-6
D gene: NA
clone size: NA
CDR3 DNA: TGTGCCAGCTCCCTAGGAGACGAGCAGTACTTC
CDR3 protein: CASSLGDEQYF